Below are 24 T cell receptor beta chains sequenced from a single sample in a study of CD8+ T cells in alopecia areata. RNA, once extracted, was reverse transcribed into cDNA for use as the sequencing template. Measured with immunoSEQ multiplex PCR; TCRdb has only the in-frame clones, and not every one. Of 65,000 to 95,000 clones in the sample, 51% were seen once. Sequenced input: NKG2D-high CD8+ T cells sorted from blood. Source of these receptors: a human donor with alopecia areata.

This clone was picked up one time. The chain joins TRBV9 to TRBJ2-1; unclear D gene. V was cut by 3 bases and J by 10 bases, with 5 bases left in between. Germline assignment: CDR1 SGDLS and CDR2 YYNGEE. The length of the CDR3 is 10 residues. Written as DNA, the CDR3 is TGTGCCAGCAGCGGGGAAGAGCAGTTCTTC. It translates to CASSGEEQFF.

The chain combines TRBV4-2 with TRBJ2-7; D is undetermined. V lost 3 bases and J lost 5, with 11 bases in between. Germline V lookup: CDR1 LGHNA, CDR2 YNFKEQ. The CDR3 sequence is 13 residues long. The CDR3, as DNA: TGTGCCAGCAGCCATGCTGACCCCGACGAGCAGTACTTC. Its protein product is CASSHADPDEQYF.

The V and J genes are TRBV9 and TRBJ2-1; weak D call: TRBD2 (5 bases). Germline lookup yields CDR1 SGDLS and CDR2 YYNGEE. The CDR3 has 14 amino acids. V lost 4 bases to trimming and J lost 5 bases, with 13 bases between them. CDR3 DNA sequence: TGTGCCAGCAGCCCAGCGGTGATACACAATGAGCAGTTCTTC. Translation: CASSPAVIHNEQFF.

The gene calls are TRBV6-5 and TRBJ2-7; no clear D gene. The germline CDR1 and CDR2 sequences are MNHEY and SVGAGI. Trimming pared 2 bases from V and 1 base from J, leaving 9 bases between. The CDR3 has 14 amino acids. CDR3 DNA sequence: TGTGCCAGCAGTTACCTTGACGGATCCTACGAGCAGTACTTC. Translating it yields CASSYLDGSYEQYF.

The chain combines TRBV30 with TRBJ1-2; D is unresolved. Between the trimmed V and J ends, which lost 3 bases and 4 bases, there was a span of 18 bases. The V gene's germline CDR1 is GTSNPN and CDR2 SVGIG (reference sequence). The CDR3 covers 15 residues. The CDR3 DNA sequence: TGTGCCTGGAGAACCCCTAAGGAGGGAGGCTATGGCTACACCTTC. Its protein product is CAWRTPKEGGYGYTF.

The gene calls are TRBV29-1 and TRBJ1-1; D gene ambiguous. The CDR3 is 12 residues long. V dropped 3 bases and J dropped 1 base, with 6 bases sitting between them. Per the germline V gene, CDR1 is SQVTM and CDR2 is ANQGSEA. DNA of the CDR3: TGCAGCGTTGAGACCGGGAACACTGAAGCTTTCTTT. This translates into CSVETGNTEAFF.

This clone was counted a few times. The chain uses TRBV4-1 and TRBJ2-1; D is unclear. Trimming stripped 0 bases from V and 9 bases from J, with 12 bases between. The CDR3 spans 14 residues. CDR1 and CDR2 from the germline V gene are MGHRA and YSYEKL. Here the CDR3 DNA reads TGCGCCAGCAGCCAAGATGGGCGAAAAGGTGAGCAGTTCTTC. It yields the protein CASSQDGRKGEQFF.

The CDR3 DNA follows: TGTGCCAGCAGTTTTAGGGAGGACACTGAAGCTTTCTTT. It yields the protein CASSFREDTEAFF. The rearrangement links TRBV6-5 to TRBJ1-1; D not certain. The CDR3 loop spans 13 amino acids. Looked up from germline, CDR1 is MNHEY and CDR2 is SVGAGI. V shed 4 bases and J shed 3 bases, with 9 bases lying between them.

This clone was counted a few times. The chain links TRBV12-5 to TRBJ2-7; possibly TRBD2 for D (6 bases). Germline CDR1 and CDR2: LGHNT and FRNRAP. CDR3 size: 15 residues. V dropped 1 base and J dropped 2 bases, with 12 bases sitting between them. Here the CDR3 reads CASGLGGTRAYEQYF. For the CDR3, the DNA is TGTGCTAGTGGTTTGGGCGGGACTCGGGCCTACGAGCAGTACTTC. Variable domain in full (rest from reference TRBV12-5 and TRBJ2-7): DARVTQTPRHKVTEMGQEVTMRCQPILGHNTVFWYRQTMMQGLELLAYFRNRAPLDDSGMPKDRFSAEMPDATLATLKIQPSEPRDSAVYFCASGLGGTRAYEQYFGPGTRLTVT.

This chain links TRBV2 with TRBJ2-3, with 7 bases identical to TRBD2. Germline loops: CDR1 SNHLY, CDR2 FYNNEI. V lost 4 bases, J lost 3 bases, and 10 bases stayed unmatched. The CDR3 covers 16 residues. The CDR3 nucleotides are TGTGCCAGCAGTGGACGGTGGACCGGGGGGACAGATACGCAGTATTTT. Amino acid sequence: CASSGRWTGGTDTQYF.

V and J are TRBV27 and TRBJ2-7, with D maybe TRBD1 (6 bases). Germline V gene data show CDR1 as MNHEY and CDR2 as SMNVEV (reference sequence). The germline V and J ends were trimmed by 6 bases and 4 bases, with 19 bases remaining between them. The CDR3 is made up of 15 amino acids. The CDR3: CASSLTAGTLYEQYF. The DNA of the CDR3 is TGTGCCAGCAGCCTAACCGCCGGGACACTTTACGAGCAGTACTTC.

This chain uses TRBV29-1 with TRBJ2-3, with D unclear. The CDR3 covers 16 residues. The V and J ends lost 3 bases and 2 bases respectively, with 18 bases between them. The germline gives CDR1 SQVTM, CDR2 ANQGSEA. CDR3 DNA sequence: TGCAGCGTTGAGGGTGGACGGTACTCACCCACAGATACGCAGTATTTT. Residues: CSVEGGRYSPTDTQYF.

The chain joins TRBV30 to TRBJ2-7; D perhaps matches TRBD2 (6 bases). The V end was cut by 0 bases, the J end by 4 bases, with 13 bases between. CDR1 is GTSNPN and CDR2 is SVGIG in the germline V gene (reference sequence). This CDR3 contains 14 residues. CDR3 loop: CAWSVRLAMYEQYF. The CDR3 DNA follows: TGTGCCTGGAGTGTACGGCTAGCGATGTACGAGCAGTACTTC. Together with reference TRBV30 and TRBJ2-7, the CDR3 gives the full variable domain: SQTIHQWPATLVQPVGSPLSLECTVEGTSNPNLYWYRQAAGRGLQLLFYSVGIGQISSEVPQNLSASRPQDRQFILSSKKLLLSDSGFYLCAWSVRLAMYEQYFGPGTRLTVT.

This clone was observed a few times. The chain uses TRBV28 and TRBJ2-7, with a possible D match to TRBD2 (5 bases). The germline V gene has CDR1 MDHEN and CDR2 SYDVKM. The CDR3 runs 13 residues. Trimming removed 3 bases from V and 6 bases from J, with 12 bases in between. The CDR3 here is CASSLAVGVEQYF. The CDR3 nucleotides are TGTGCCAGCAGTTTGGCAGTCGGGGTCGAGCAGTACTTC.

This clone occurred a few times. The V and J genes are TRBV23-1 and TRBJ2-5, with D hard to call. TRBV23-1 is marked as an open reading frame, function uncertain. V was pared by 4 bases and J by 7 bases, with 19 bases between. CDR3 size: 15 residues. The CDR3 sequence: CASSPFIRIRGTQYF. The CDR3 DNA reads as TGCGCCAGCAGTCCTTTCATTAGAATCCGAGGGACCCAGTACTTC.

J is TRBJ2-1 and V is TRBV29-1, with D possibly TRBD1 on 6 matching bases. V lost 1 base, J lost 6 bases, and 10 bases lay in between. Germline V gene lookup returns CDR1 SQVTM and CDR2 ANQGSEA. This CDR3 has 13 residues. CDR3 bases: TGCAGCGTTGAAGGGGACACACTCAATGAGCAGTTCTTC. This encodes CSVEGDTLNEQFF.

The CDR3: CASSHSLGSQETQYF. CDR3 nucleotides: TGCGCCAGCAGCCATTCTTTAGGCAGCCAAGAGACCCAGTACTTC. The chain uses TRBV4-3 and TRBJ2-5; D is undetermined. V dropped 3 bases and J dropped 1 base, with 12 bases sitting between them. The CDR3 is made up of 15 amino acids. Germline V gives CDR1 LGHNA, CDR2 YSLEER.

The chain links TRBV7-9 to TRBJ1-1; no firm D call. The CDR3 covers 13 residues. V was clipped by 5 bases and J by 3 bases, with 10 bases between them. Looked up from germline, CDR1 is SEHNR and CDR2 is FQNEAQ (reference sequence). The CDR3 DNA reads as TGTGCCAGCAGCCGTGCGACGGACACTGAAGCTTTCTTT. Protein: CASSRATDTEAFF.

The chain joins TRBV29-1 to TRBJ2-2, with TRBD2 identical over 9 bases. Germline CDR1 is SQVTM and CDR2 is ANQGSEA. Trimming took 1 base from V and 2 from J; bases not matched to a gene: 11. The CDR3 is made up of 18 amino acids. As DNA, the CDR3 is TGCAGCGTTGAAGGGGGGCCCGGGACTAGCAGCAACACCGGGGAGCTGTTTTTT. Residues: CSVEGGPGTSSNTGELFF.

The sample holds a few counts of this clone. The chain recombines TRBV19 with TRBJ2-1; D remains ambiguous. V lost 5 bases to trimming and J lost 6 bases, with 11 bases between them. This CDR3 has 13 residues. Germline CDR1 and CDR2: LNHDA and SQIVND (reference sequence). In nucleotides, the CDR3 is TGTGCCAGTAGTTGGGAACACCCCAATGAGCAGTTCTTC. It specifies CASSWEHPNEQFF.

V gene TRBV4-1 combines with J gene TRBJ2-1, with D perhaps TRBD2 (6 bases). V lost 3 bases and J lost 12, with 15 bases in between. The CDR3 sequence is 13 residues long. The V gene's germline CDR1 is MGHRA and CDR2 YSYEKL. CDR3 amino acids: CASSQGLADVQFF. The CDR3 DNA reads TGCGCCAGCAGCCAGGGACTGGCGGATGTGCAGTTCTTC.

A few counts support this clone. V gene TRBV7-9 combines with J gene TRBJ2-1, with D maybe TRBD1 (6 bases). The CDR3 loop spans 15 amino acids. Trimming removed 5 bases at V and 12 bases at J, with 23 bases between. Germline V lookup: CDR1 SEHNR, CDR2 FQNEAQ (reference sequence). CDR3 in DNA: TGTGCCAGCAGCCCCCCACAGGGAACAGGCGTATGGCAGTTCTTC. It encodes CASSPPQGTGVWQFF.

This clone was counted between two and nine times. This sequence joins TRBV18 and TRBJ2-5; TRBD1 might be the D (6 bases). The length of the CDR3 is 13 residues. Germline V lookup: CDR1 KGHSH, CDR2 LQKENI. Trimming took 4 bases from V and 5 from J, leaving 11 bases between them. This CDR3 is CASSRDTPETQYF. The CDR3 DNA sequence: TGTGCCAGCTCACGGGACACCCCGGAGACCCAGTACTTC. The variable domain in full, with the rest retrieved from reference TRBV18 and TRBJ2-5, is NAGVMQNPRHLVRRRGQEARLRCSPMKGHSHVYWYRQLPEEGLKFMVYLQKENIIDESGMPKERFSAEFPKEGPSILRIQQVVRGDSAAYFCASSRDTPETQYFGPGTRLLVL.

Only one count was recorded for this clone. CDR3 DNA: TGCAACCGGATGAGGACAGATAGCAATCAGCCCCAGCATTTT. Amino acid sequence: CNRMRTDSNQPQHF. This chain joins TRBV29-1 and TRBJ1-5, with D tentatively TRBD1 (6 bases). Germline V CDR1 and CDR2: SQVTM, ANQGSEA. This CDR3 region has 14 residues.